The rows below give T cell receptor beta chains drawn from one sample of a study of control samples from healthy donors and cancer patients. Profiled with immunoSEQ multiplex PCR; TCRdb holds only in-frame clones, not every one. The repertoire holds approximately 94,000 clones, with about 90% as singletons. The sequenced material came from blood. These TCRs come from a woman aged 50 to 65 in good health. CDR3s include the opening cysteine and the closing phenylalanine or tryptophan.

v_call cdr3_aa
TRBV10-1 CASGKGWGPRAGELFF
TRBV7-6 CASSARDRGSSIDTQYF
TRBV7-9 CASSTQGTEAFF
TRBV18 CASSPDSPPDTQYF
TRBV4-3 CASSYVRMGRAEESIQYF
TRBV7-2 CASSPRDNTQYF
TRBV19 CASTMDRDYGYTF
TRBV10-2 CASSERGGFSYEQYF
TRBV5-4 CASRHRTDTQYF
TRBV11-2 CASSLKALAGELFF
TRBV29-1 CSVGTGYYGYTF
TRBV5-5 CASSKGQANTGELFF
TRBV25-1 CASSDPNTEAFF
TRBV11-2 CASSPRMNTEAFF
TRBV5-1 CASSLEGGGESPLHF
TRBV30 CAGWSGAPKSYF
TRBV7-9 CASSPVGIGEGDTIYF
TRBV4-3 CASSQDAGLTEAFF
TRBV6-1 CASSENLGETQYF
TRBV19 CASRNMDRYYGYTF
TRBV5-8 CASSLPFLSGANVLTF
TRBV9 CASSVGTTSGLETQYF
TRBV30 CAWSVGLNTEAFF
TRBV10-3 CAISESPLISASYGYTF
TRBV6-1 CASSEIGPREQYF
TRBV3-1/TRBV3-2 CASSQDRQAIQYF
TRBV19 CASSRGNQYEQYF
TRBV7-8 CASSRRRGGSGNTIYF
TRBV7-3 CASSLRVAGANEQFF
TRBV30 CAFTRDTGRLAFF
TRBV9 CASGQGASGNTIYF
TRBV7-7 CASSLNNQETQYF
TRBV7-2 CASSYQPGAQYF
TRBV7-3 CASSLTSDTQYF
TRBV7-9 CASSLVPQGTELFF
TRBV27 CASSLSRGGSPLHF
TRBV5-6 CASSFYRARSNQPQHF
TRBV9 CASSVLLGHSGYTF
TRBV18 CASSPPGRISGANVLTF
TRBV10-3 CAIRDLTSGQETQYF
TRBV18 CASSPGQGTEAFF
TRBV30 CAWTTGLNTGELFF
TRBV7-8 CASSLETGGKPQHF
TRBV29-1 CSVVKGGQTQYF
TRBV29-1 CSAQVVGGGLDEQFF
TRBV18 CASSPTGEDVAFF
TRBV5-4 CASSLTGGTNEKLFF
TRBV6-6 CASSGRMNTEAFF
TRBV6-5 CASQPTQDQPQHF
TRBV7-9 CASSLFGGFGYGYTF
TRBV30 CAWSLLNTEAFF
TRBV27 CASSFGQGVGYTF
TRBV30 CAWVLSGGVQNEQFF
TRBV18 CASSPEPAGVTQYF
TRBV5-6 CASSFPATYEQYF